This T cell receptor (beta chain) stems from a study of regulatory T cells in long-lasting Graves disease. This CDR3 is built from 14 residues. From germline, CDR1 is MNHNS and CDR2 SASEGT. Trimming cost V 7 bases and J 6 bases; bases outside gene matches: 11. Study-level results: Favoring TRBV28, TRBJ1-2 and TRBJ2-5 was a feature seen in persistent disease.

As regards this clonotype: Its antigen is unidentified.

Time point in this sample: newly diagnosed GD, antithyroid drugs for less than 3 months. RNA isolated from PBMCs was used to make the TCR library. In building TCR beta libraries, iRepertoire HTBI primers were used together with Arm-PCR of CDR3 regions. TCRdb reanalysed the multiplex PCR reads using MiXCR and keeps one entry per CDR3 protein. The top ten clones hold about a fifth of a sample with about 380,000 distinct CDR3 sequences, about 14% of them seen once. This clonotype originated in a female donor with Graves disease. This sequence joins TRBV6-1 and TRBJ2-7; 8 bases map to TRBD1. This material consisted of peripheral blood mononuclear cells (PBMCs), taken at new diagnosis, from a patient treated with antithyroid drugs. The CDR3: CASILLQGAGEQYF. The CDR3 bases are TGTGCCAGCATTCTGTTGCAGGGGGCCGGCGAGCAGTACTTC.